The clone carrying this T cell receptor beta chain was detected ten times or more. Looked up from germline, CDR1 is MDHEN and CDR2 is SYDVKM. V was shortened by 6 bases and J by 3 bases, with 18 bases between the two germline ends. The CDR3 totals 15 residues. This specimen belongs to a study of spatial heterogeneity in lung cancer. TCRdb used MiXCR to reprocess the 5' RACE reads, holding one entry per CDR3 protein. The table has tens of thousands of distinct CDR3 sequences, around 5.2% seen once. Time point described: sample taken at primary tumor resection. Unsorted samples of tumor, nontumor lung or frozen PBMC had their whole RNA sequenced. Samples were obtained from some 70 donors, all untreated early-stage non-small cell lung cancer patients.

V and J are TRBV28 and TRBJ2-7, with D perhaps matching TRBD1 or TRBD2 (6 bases each). Sequencing was performed on PBMCs, taken at surgery. The receptor's source is a female donor with early-stage non-small cell lung cancer. CDR3 loop: CASSPGASRDYEQYF. The CDR3 DNA reads TGTGCCAGCAGCCCGGGGGCATCCAGGGACTACGAGCAGTACTTC.